The TCR beta chain under discussion was sequenced for a study of vaccination and CD4 T cells after COVID-19. Study as a whole: Ranging from 14 to 241, the interval between dose two and post-vaccine sampling had a median of about 76 days. Investigators stimulated cells with overlapping spike peptides drawn from SARS-CoV-2, HCoV-NL63, HCoV-OC43 and HCoV-229E. Broader study findings: Median SARS-CoV-2-reactive clonotypes rose from roughly 22 to 38, not significantly.

Concerning this clonotype itself: The antigen is undetermined.

Sequencing of cultured CD4+ T cell DNA used the Oncomine TCR Beta short-read assay. TCRdb redid the calling of the PCR reads with MiXCR, one entry per CDR3 protein. The sample holds around 19,000 distinct CDR3 sequences, roughly 40% seen once. Treatment denoted: approximately nine-day PBMC culture with coronavirus spike peptide pools or control peptides (ViraFEST assay). The sequencing used CD4+ T cells from blood, cultured in vitro, collected before SARS-CoV-2 vaccination. The sequence was collected from a human donor who received a COVID-19 vaccine.

The CDR3 here is CASSLRGAHGYTF. CDR3 coding DNA: TGTGCCAGCAGCTTACGGGGGGCACATGGCTACACCTTC. The rearrangement uses TRBV7-2 and TRBJ1-2, with TRBD1 as a possible D gene (6 bases). Looked up from germline, CDR1 is SGHTA and CDR2 is FQGNSA. V gave up 2 bases and J gave up 6 bases, with 10 bases separating them. The CDR3 runs 13 residues.